This TCR beta chain was recorded in a study of neurological immune-mediated disorders (dated 2019 in TCRdb). For the wider study: Among the roughly 34 multiple sclerosis patients, relapsing-remitting MS was present in roughly 30 and secondary progressive MS was present in 3. Peripheral blood TCR-beta repertoires from HTLV-I-associated myelopathy (HAM/TSP) patients, multiple sclerosis patients and healthy controls were compared by UMI-based sequencing. The 95 to 110 TCR-beta libraries covered PBMC samples along with longitudinal samples, technical triplicates, and paired sorted CD4+ and CD8+ T-cell subsets. The cohort was made up of about 65 subjects, consisting of roughly 14 HAM/TSP patients, around 35 multiple sclerosis patients and around 20 healthy controls. Here is what the overall study found, with its caveats: TCR clonal expansion was highest in HAM/TSP patients and lowest in MS patients, with MS patients falling below even healthy controls. No identical CDR3 amino acid sequences were found to be shared among expanded clones across subjects, suggesting that TCR-beta repertoires were private in all groups. In phylogenetic analysis, the repertoires of 18 of 34 MS patients grouped into a cluster of related CDR3 sequences, which suggests a possible signature at the repertoire level. No clinical or MRI features were associated with the MS cluster, and the authors said that larger cohorts are needed.

The sample holds many counts of this clonotype. Its cognate antigen has yet to be identified. There are no base qualities to consult, and no much larger clone falls within one base. cDNA was synthesized by template-switch 5'RACE using a primer with a 10-nucleotide random unique molecular identifier that tagged each TCR transcript. Over 190 million TCR-beta sequences, covering 15-18 subjects, were produced in each sequencing run. Total RNA was extracted with the RNeasy kit. TCR-beta VDJ regions were amplified with primers for the TCR constant region and the 5'RACE anchor, using the KAPA Real-time Library Amplification kit. Sample indexes and Illumina adaptors were added in a first PCR, and a second PCR then increased library yield. After Ampure bead purification, the TCR product of roughly 650 bp was size-selected on a 2% E-gel SizeSelection system. Library quality was checked on a Bioanalyzer, concentration was measured with Qubit, and libraries were quantified with the Kapa Library Quantification kit before pooling. An Illumina HiSeq 2500 sequenced the libraries paired-end 2 x 150 bp. To increase sequence diversity, roughly 24-30% phiX was spiked into each library pool. The study's processing was this. Quality-filtered reads were processed with the UMI-based MiGEC pipeline, and over 90% of raw TCR sequences were removed by the MiGEC pipeline during error correction. IMGT germline references were used for aligning VDJ genes, and each clonotype was defined as a unique CDR3 amino acid sequence together with its V-J genes. Clonal expansion, Shannon diversity and CDR3 relatedness (CalcPairwiseDistances, ClusterSamples) were evaluated with VDJtools, and phylogenetic trees were built with CLCbio workbench. Clones with at least 8 unique UMIs were defined as expanded, with this threshold being based on coefficient-of-variation modelling across technical triplicates. TCRdb reworked the public reads: Q25 trimming with fastp, MiXCR clone assembly, productive beta chains retained. CDR3 protein sequences are deduplicated, and each keeps its most common genes and DNA. The V and J calls were determined by TCRdb, not by the authors. Counted in this sample were 70,000 or so distinct CDR3 sequences; around 5% of them appeared once. The top ten clonotypes cover about 3% of the sample.

For the unsorted PBMC libraries, 2 million PBMCs were stored in RNAlater at -80 degrees C until RNA extraction and were used to generate the libraries. Multiple sclerosis patients were enrolled in a US clinical protocol under which disease progression was evaluated by magnetic resonance imaging. PBMCs were separated from peripheral blood using Ficoll-Hypaque density gradient centrifugation and then cryopreserved in liquid nitrogen. Inclusive of the bounding cysteine and phenylalanine, the CDR3 is 12 residues long. Only the CDR3 DNA stays, 36 bases, in frame from base 1. Based on the germline V gene, the CDR1 and CDR2 sequences are MNHEY and SVGAGI. V loses 4 bases of germline sequence and J loses 5 bases, and the interval between the two ends is 5 bases.

The TCR was taken from a woman younger than 45 with multiple sclerosis. The rearranged chain carries TRBV6-5 and TRBJ2-2, with an unclear D gene assignment. Sequencing input: PBMCs. The nucleotide sequence reads as follows: TGTGCCAGCAGTTCGGATACCGGGGAGCTGTTTTTT. Its protein is CASSSDTGELFF.